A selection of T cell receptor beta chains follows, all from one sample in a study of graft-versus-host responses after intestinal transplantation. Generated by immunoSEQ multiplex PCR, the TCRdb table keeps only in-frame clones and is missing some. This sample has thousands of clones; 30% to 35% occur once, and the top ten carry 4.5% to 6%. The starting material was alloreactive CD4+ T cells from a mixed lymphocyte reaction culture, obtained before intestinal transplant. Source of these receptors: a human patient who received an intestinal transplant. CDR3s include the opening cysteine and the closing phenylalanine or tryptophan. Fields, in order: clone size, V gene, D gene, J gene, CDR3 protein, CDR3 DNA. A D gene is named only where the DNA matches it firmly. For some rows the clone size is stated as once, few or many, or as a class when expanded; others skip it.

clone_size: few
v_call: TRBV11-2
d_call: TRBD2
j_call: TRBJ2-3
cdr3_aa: CASSLEGAGADTQYF
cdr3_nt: TGTGCCAGCAGCTTAGAGGGCGCGGGGGCAGATACGCAGTATTTT

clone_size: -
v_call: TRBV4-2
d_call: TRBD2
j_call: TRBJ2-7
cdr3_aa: CASSQDFGTSGMSYEQYF
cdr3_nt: TGTGCCAGCAGCCAAGATTTCGGGACTAGCGGTATGTCCTACGAGCAGTACTTC

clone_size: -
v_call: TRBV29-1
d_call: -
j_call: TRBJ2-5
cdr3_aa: CSVSAGNVETQYF
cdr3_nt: TGCAGCGTTAGCGCGGGAAATGTAGAGACCCAGTACTTC

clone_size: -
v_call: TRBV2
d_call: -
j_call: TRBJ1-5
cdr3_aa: CASGRESYSNQPQHF
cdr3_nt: TGTGCCAGCGGTCGGGAGTCATATAGCAATCAGCCCCAGCATTTT

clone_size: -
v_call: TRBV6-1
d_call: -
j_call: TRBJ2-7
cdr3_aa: CASSRVTGYEQYF
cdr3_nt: TGTGCCAGCAGTCGCGTTACAGGGTACGAGCAGTACTTC

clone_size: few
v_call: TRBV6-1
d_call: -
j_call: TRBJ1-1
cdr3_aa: CASSEPMNTEAFF
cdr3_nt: TGTGCCAGCAGTGAGCCTATGAACACTGAAGCTTTCTTT

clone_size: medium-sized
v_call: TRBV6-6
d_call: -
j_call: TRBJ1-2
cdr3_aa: CASSYSRGNGYTF
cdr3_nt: TGTGCCAGCAGTTACTCTAGGGGGAATGGCTACACCTTC

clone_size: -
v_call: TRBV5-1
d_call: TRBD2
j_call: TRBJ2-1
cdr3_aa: CASSWTGTSGNNEQFF
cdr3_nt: TGCGCCAGCAGCTGGACCGGGACTAGCGGAAACAATGAGCAGTTCTTC

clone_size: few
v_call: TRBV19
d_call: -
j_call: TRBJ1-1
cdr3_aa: CASSIGGPGTEAFF
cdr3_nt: TGTGCCAGTAGTATAGGGGGGCCGGGGACTGAAGCTTTCTTT

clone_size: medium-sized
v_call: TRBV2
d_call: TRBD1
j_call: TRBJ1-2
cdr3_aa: CASSGDRERGYTF
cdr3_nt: TGTGCCAGCAGTGGGGACAGGGAGCGCGGCTACACCTTC

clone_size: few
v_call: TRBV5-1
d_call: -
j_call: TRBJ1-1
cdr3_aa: CASSPEALNTEAFF
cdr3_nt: TGCGCCAGCAGCCCTGAGGCCCTGAACACTGAAGCTTTCTTT

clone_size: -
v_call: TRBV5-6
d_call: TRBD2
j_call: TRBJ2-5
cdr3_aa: CASSLGLAGGPETQYF
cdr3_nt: TGTGCCAGCAGCTTGGGACTAGCGGGGGGTCCCGAGACCCAGTACTTC

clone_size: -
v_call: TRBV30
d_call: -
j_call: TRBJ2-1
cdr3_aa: CAWTSRGKDEQFF
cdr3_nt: TGTGCCTGGACCTCTCGCGGGAAGGATGAGCAGTTCTTC